This T cell receptor (beta chain) was sequenced for a study of vaccination effects on CD4 cells after COVID-19. This CDR3 contains 15 residues. The junction had 1 base not matched to a gene; V was cut back by 4 bases and J by 5 bases. Germline CDR1 and CDR2: SSHAT and FNYEAQ (reference sequence). On this clone: The antigen is undetermined.

An approximately ten-day culture period preceded the isolation of CD4+ T cells. People in the vaccine group had not been infected with SARS-CoV-2 before, and their nucleocapsid antibodies were negative. Study-wide points: Substantial clonal contraction characterized both infection- and vaccine-induced clones late after vaccination. Relatively few convalescent patients took part in the study, which had no early post-infection timepoints.

Using immunoSEQ multiplex PCR, the repertoire was profiled, and TCRdb retains in-frame clones only, with some absent. The table has tens of thousands of clones, about 71% seen once; the top ten hold about 4%. The starting material was CD4+ T cells from PBMCs cultured without peptide, obtained before COVID-19 vaccination. The V gene is TRBV7-7, the J gene TRBJ2-3, with 15 nucleotides matching TRBD2. This TCR was recovered from a human donor who received a COVID-19 vaccine. The CDR3 sequence: CASSWGLAGGDTQYF. The CDR3 DNA sequence: TGTGCCAGCAGCTGGGGACTAGCGGGGGGAGATACGCAGTATTTT.